This TCR beta chain was recorded in a study of shared clonotypes between healthy human individuals. Assay used: immunoSEQ multiplex PCR; TCRdb lists only in-frame clones, some missing. The repertoire holds just over 2,000,000 clones, just under 95% seen once, with roughly 1.1% in the top ten. CD45RO-negative, CCR7-positively selected cells formed the naive CD8 fraction, excluding terminally differentiated effector memory CD45RA+ cells. CDR1 and CDR2 (germline): MNHEY, SMNVEV (reference sequence). The length of the CDR3 is 15 residues. The J segment lost 6 bases and the V segment lost 7 bases, leaving 8 bases of the junction unmatched.

Sequenced material: naive CD8+ T cells sorted from blood. V and J are TRBV27 and TRBJ2-2, with 10 nucleotides matching TRBD1. The sequence came from a man younger than 35 in good health. CDR3 DNA sequence: TGTGCCAGCAAACCGGGACAGGGGCGTGCCGGGGAGCTGTTTTTT. Its protein is CASKPGQGRAGELFF.